This T cell receptor (beta chain) was found in a study of CD4 T cells in relation to SARS-CoV-2 and coronaviruses. Across the whole study: The restricting HLA molecule for shared crossreactive spike epitopes was mapped.

This clone was seen just once. The target antigen is unknown. Before the COVID-19 pandemic, during about 2010-2018, CD4+ T cells were taken from unexposed donors. The cells were cultured for around ten days before CD4+ T cells were isolated. As cell numbers allowed, unexposed-donor CD4+ T cells faced SARS-CoV-2 S/N and four cold-coronavirus spikes. Germline V gene sequence: CDR1 MNHEY, CDR2 SVGAGI. V was trimmed by 6 bases and J by 1 base, leaving 12 bases between them. The CDR3 consists of 15 residues. Libraries were prepared by immunoSEQ multiplex PCR; TCRdb keeps only in-frame clonotypes and omits some of them. The table shows roughly 12,000 clones, with 78% occurring only once.

The V and J genes are TRBV6-5 and TRBJ2-2, with a tentative D call TRBD1 (6 bases). The receptor comes from a human donor in good health. Sequencing was done on a sample of CD4+ T cells from PBMCs, cultured in vitro. The chain's CDR3 is CASRQTGLNTGELFF. The CDR3 nucleotides read TGTGCCAGCAGACAGACAGGACTGAACACCGGGGAGCTGTTTTTT.